These 18 T cell receptor beta chains originate from one sample sequenced in a study of cytomegalovirus exposure and HLA in healthy donors. The table came from immunoSEQ multiplex PCR; TCRdb's copy has only in-frame clones and leaves some out. The table has under 200,000 clones, about 81% seen once. The sequenced sample was PBMCs. These receptors were taken from a woman aged 25 to 39 in good health and CMV-seronegative.

The rearrangement uses TRBV27 and TRBJ2-2, with 11 positions matching TRBD2. Germline trimming cut 6 bases from V and 3 bases from J; bases unmatched to any gene: 9. CDR1 is MNHEY and CDR2 is SMNVEV in the germline V gene (reference sequence). CDR3 size: 17 residues. CDR3 amino acids: CASRRSTSGGYTGELFF. DNA for the CDR3: TGTGCCAGCAGGCGATCTACTAGCGGGGGATACACCGGGGAGCTGTTTTTT.

Only a few counts were recorded for this clone. DNA for the CDR3: TGTGCCAGCTCACGACAGGGGACGGACTCCTGGTACTTC. Its protein is CASSRQGTDSWYF. The V and J genes are TRBV18 and TRBJ2-7, with 8 bases matching TRBD1. V dropped 4 bases and J dropped 12; count of bases not matched to a gene: 11. The V gene's germline CDR1 is KGHSH and CDR2 LQKENI. The CDR3 spans 13 residues.

CDR3 loop: CASSEGGWTEAFF. The CDR3 nucleotides are TGTGCCAGCAGCGAAGGGGGTTGGACTGAAGCTTTCTTT. The chain carries TRBV9 and TRBJ1-1; weak D call: TRBD1 (6 bases). In germline, CDR1 is SGDLS, CDR2 YYNGEE. CDR3 length: 13 residues. Trimming shortened V by 3 bases and J by 5 bases, and 11 bases separated the two germline ends.

The rearrangement joins TRBV6-1 to TRBJ1-3; D perhaps matches TRBD1 (5 bases). Germline loops: CDR1 MNHNS, CDR2 SASEGT. V lost 0 bases and J 8 bases, leaving 14 bases between the germline ends. CDR3 length: 15 amino acids. The CDR3: CASSEAGGHLHTIYF. In DNA form, the CDR3 reads TGTGCCAGCAGTGAAGCGGGTGGACACTTGCACACCATATATTTT.

CDR3 sequence: CAYRRASGTYEQYF. The CDR3 DNA reads TGTGCCTACCGACGGGCTAGCGGAACCTACGAGCAGTACTTC. This rearrangement joins TRBV30 to TRBJ2-7; 7 nucleotides agree with TRBD2. The CDR3 covers 14 residues. Germline assignment: CDR1 GTSNPN and CDR2 SVGIG (reference sequence). Trimming removed 7 bases from V and 2 bases from J; junction bases left unmatched: 11. The entire variable domain, with the rest obtained from reference TRBV30 and TRBJ2-7, is as follows: SQTIHQWPATLVQPVGSPLSLECTVEGTSNPNLYWYRQAAGRGLQLLFYSVGIGQISSEVPQNLSASRPQDRQFILSSKKLLLSDSGFYLCAYRRASGTYEQYFGPGTRLTVT.

The gene calls are TRBV4-1 and TRBJ1-5, with 11 bases lining up with TRBD1. Germline loops: CDR1 MGHRA, CDR2 YSYEKL. After removal of 3 bases from V and 4 bases from J, the junction contained 2 bases not matched to a gene. This CDR3 region has 15 residues. CDR3 sequence (DNA): TGCGCCAGCAGCCATTGGGACAGGGGGAATCAGCCCCAGCATTTT. Translating gives CASSHWDRGNQPQHF.

V and J are TRBV18 and TRBJ2-7; 7 nucleotides match TRBD2. CDR3 length: 15 amino acids. Germline CDR1 reads KGHSH; CDR2 reads LQKENI. With 1 base clipped from V and 1 base from J, the junction kept 4 bases outside the gene matches. CDR3 region: CASSPHREASYEQYF. As DNA, the CDR3 is TGTGCCAGCTCACCACACCGGGAGGCATCCTACGAGCAGTACTTC. Variable domain in full (rest from reference TRBV18 and TRBJ2-7): NAGVMQNPRHLVRRRGQEARLRCSPMKGHSHVYWYRQLPEEGLKFMVYLQKENIIDESGMPKERFSAEFPKEGPSILRIQQVVRGDSAAYFCASSPHREASYEQYFGPGTRLTVT.

V usage is TRBV30 and J usage is TRBJ2-3, with D possibly being TRBD1 (6 bases). Germline V gene lookup returns CDR1 GTSNPN and CDR2 SVGIG (reference sequence). This CDR3 has 13 residues. In DNA form, the CDR3 reads TGTGCAAGGAGCAGGGGAAATGCAGATACGCAGTATTTT. Amino acid sequence: CARSRGNADTQYF.

The chain couples TRBV2 to TRBJ1-4; D gene uncertain. Trimming took 6 bases from V and 8 from J, leaving 13 bases between them. The CDR3 loop spans 13 amino acids. Germline V CDR1 and CDR2: SNHLY, FYNNEI. The DNA for the CDR3 is TGTGCCAGCAGGTCCCTATGGGCGGAAAAACTGTTTTTT. Protein sequence: CASRSLWAEKLFF.

This sequence joins TRBV5-1 and TRBJ2-2; 10 bases fit TRBD1. There are 18 residues in the CDR3. The V segment lost 2 bases and the J segment 5 bases; nucleotides outside the gene matches: 12. Germline CDR1 SGHRS, CDR2 YFSETQ. CDR3 nucleotide sequence: TGCGCCAGCAGCTTCGGAAAGGGACAGGGGTCGTTTACCGGGGAGCTGTTTTTT. Protein product: CASSFGKGQGSFTGELFF.

The rearrangement uses TRBV7-9 and TRBJ1-2, with 7 bases matching TRBD1. CDR1 is SEHNR and CDR2 is FQNEAQ in the germline V gene (reference sequence). Trimming took 5 bases from V and 4 from J; bases not matched to a gene: 10. The CDR3 is 15 residues long. As DNA, the CDR3 is TGTGCCAGCAGCCGTCCCGGGACAGAATCCTATGGCTACACCTTC. Translated, it gives CASSRPGTESYGYTF.

This clone was picked up one time. This sequence joins TRBV5-1 and TRBJ1-2, with TRBD1 as a possible D gene (6 bases). There are 17 residues in the CDR3. V dropped 0 bases and J dropped 2 bases, with 17 bases sitting between them. CDR1 is SGHRS and CDR2 is YFSETQ in the germline V gene. CDR3 sequence: CASSLGGSQGANYGYTF. The CDR3 nucleotides are TGCGCCAGCAGCTTGGGGGGTTCACAGGGAGCAAACTATGGCTACACCTTC.

This clone was seen only once. This chain connects TRBV11-2 to TRBJ2-7; 8 bases are shared with TRBD1. V lost 6 bases to trimming and J lost 4 bases; unmatched junction nucleotides: 11. Germline CDR1 SGHAT, CDR2 FQNNGV. This CDR3 is built from 15 residues. CDR3 amino acids: CASRRPGGTTYEQYF. The CDR3 DNA follows: TGTGCCAGCAGGAGACCAGGGGGCACCACATACGAGCAGTACTTC.

This rearrangement joins TRBV19 to TRBJ2-7, with a weak D call TRBD1 (6 bases). The V end was cut by 3 bases, the J end by 2 bases, with 20 bases between. This CDR3 is built from 17 residues. Germline V lookup: CDR1 LNHDA, CDR2 SQIVND (reference sequence). The CDR3 is CASSIILTGHSPYEQYF. CDR3 DNA: TGTGCCAGTAGTATTATCCTCACGGGACATTCACCCTACGAGCAGTACTTC.

The V call is TRBV4-1, the J call TRBJ2-5, with 10 bases aligning to TRBD1. Germline trimming cut 3 bases from V and 4 bases from J; bases unmatched to any gene: 8. CDR1 and CDR2 (germline): MGHRA, YSYEKL. CDR3 length: 16 amino acids. CDR3 DNA: TGCGCCAGCAGCCAGGATCGAAGGACAGGGGGAGAGACCCAGTACTTC. Protein sequence: CASSQDRRTGGETQYF.

The J gene is TRBJ1-6, the V gene TRBV7-9; D is uncertain. The V end lost 5 bases, the J end lost 5 bases, and 13 bases lay between the germline ends. Germline V gene sequence: CDR1 SEHNR, CDR2 FQNEAQ (reference sequence). This CDR3 spans 15 amino acids. DNA of the CDR3: TGTGCCAGCAGCCCCCAAGGCGGGAATAATTCACCCCTCCACTTT. The encoded protein is CASSPQGGNNSPLHF.

This clone was seen a handful of times. This chain connects TRBV6-4 to TRBJ1-6; 8 bases agree with TRBD1. The CDR3 is 15 amino acids. V was clipped by 5 bases and J by 10 bases; unmatched bases: 10. CDR1 and CDR2 (germline): MRHNA, SNTAGT. CDR3 in amino acids: CASSPEGQGGSPLHF. In nucleotides, the CDR3 is TGTGCCAGCAGTCCCGAAGGACAGGGAGGATCACCCCTCCACTTT.

The chain has TRBV9 and TRBJ1-2; 7 bases agree with TRBD1. This CDR3 is built from 15 residues. V shed 4 bases and J 6 bases; nucleotides not matched to a gene: 12. Germline V lookup: CDR1 SGDLS, CDR2 YYNGEE. The CDR3 DNA follows: TGTGCCAGCAGCCCAGGACAGGACCTCAGGGATGGCTACACCTTC. It yields the protein CASSPGQDLRDGYTF.